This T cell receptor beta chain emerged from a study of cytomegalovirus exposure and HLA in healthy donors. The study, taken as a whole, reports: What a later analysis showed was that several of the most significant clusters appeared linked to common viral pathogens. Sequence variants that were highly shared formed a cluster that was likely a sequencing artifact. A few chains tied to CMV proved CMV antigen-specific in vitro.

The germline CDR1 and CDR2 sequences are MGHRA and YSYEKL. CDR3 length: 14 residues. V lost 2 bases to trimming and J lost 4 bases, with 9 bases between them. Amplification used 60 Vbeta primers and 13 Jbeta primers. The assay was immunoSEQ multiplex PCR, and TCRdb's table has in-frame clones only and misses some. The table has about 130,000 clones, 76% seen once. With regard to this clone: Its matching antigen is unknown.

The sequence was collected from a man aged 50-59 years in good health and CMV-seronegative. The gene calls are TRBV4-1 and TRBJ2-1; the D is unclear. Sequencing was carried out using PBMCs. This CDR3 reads CASSQSFDYNEQFF. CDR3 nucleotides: TGCGCCAGCAGCCAAAGCTTTGATTACAATGAGCAGTTCTTC.